The T cell receptor (beta chain) under discussion was sequenced for a study of identical twins. Each CDR3 protein gets one entry after TCRdb re-called the 5' RACE reads with MiXCR. The table includes about 720,000 distinct CDR3 sequences, 15% to 20% detected once. The CDR3 has 12 amino acids. Deletions cut 6 bases from V and 15 bases from J, with 21 bases between. Germline CDR1 and CDR2: DFQATT and SNEGSKA (reference sequence). This clonotype appeared a few times. This sample also appeared in a second study, on T cells expressing NK-cell markers.

The sequence was obtained from a woman aged 18-29 years in good health. V gene TRBV20-1 combines with J gene TRBJ2-1, with TRBD2 as a possible D gene (6 bases). The sample consisted of PBMCs. The CDR3 reads CSATKPSAVAFF. In DNA form, the CDR3 reads TGCAGTGCGACAAAGCCTAGCGCTGTGGCGTTCTTC.